Listed below are T cell receptor beta chains from one sample, sequenced in a study of blood T cell repertoires in COVID-19. This table comes from immunoSEQ multiplex PCR, and its TCRdb copy is limited to in-frame clones, with some not included. The data hold approximately 320,000 clones, with about 88% observed a single time. The sequenced sample was PBMCs or T cells enriched from blood (not recorded which). The receptors stem from a man between 60 and 70 years old who had recovered from COVID-19. Each CDR3 is given with its conserved first and last residue. Each record gives: D gene, J gene, clone size, V gene, CDR3 protein, CDR3 DNA. The D gene is left open where the match is weak. Size is stated for part of the rows, as once, few or many counts, or as a class when the clone is expanded.

>TRBD1|TRBJ2-5|NA|TRBV5-6
CASSLDRGYQETQYF
TGTGCCAGCAGCTTGGACAGGGGGTACCAAGAGACCCAGTACTTC
>TRBD2|TRBJ2-1|NA|TRBV7-2
CASSLQTSGGVYNEQFF
TGTGCCAGCAGCTTACAGACTAGCGGGGGGGTATACAATGAGCAGTTCTTC
>NA|TRBJ1-1|once|TRBV29-1
CSVGVRGYPVNTEAFF
TGCAGCGTTGGGGTAAGGGGTTACCCAGTGAACACTGAAGCTTTCTTT
>TRBD2|TRBJ2-5|NA|TRBV19
CASSRGLVETQYF
TGTGCCAGTAGTAGAGGACTAGTAGAGACCCAGTACTTC
>TRBD2|TRBJ2-3|NA|TRBV7-6
CASSLDTAGGPSDTQYF
TGTGCCAGCAGCTTAGATACAGCGGGAGGGCCCTCAGATACGCAGTATTTT
>TRBD1|TRBJ1-6|few|TRBV5-4
CASSLDPGTGGRPLHF
TGTGCCAGCAGCTTGGACCCCGGGACAGGGGGTAGACCCCTCCACTTT
>NA|TRBJ2-2|once|TRBV21-1
CASSKGTSGSCTGELFF
TGTGCCAGCAGCAAAGGGACTAGCGGGAGTTGCACCGGGGAGCTGTTTTTT
>TRBD1|TRBJ1-4|NA|TRBV10-3
CAISRGGQTHEKLFF
TGTGCCATCAGTAGAGGGGGACAGACCCATGAAAAACTGTTTTTT
>NA|TRBJ1-6|NA|TRBV18
CASSTTSGYSSPLHF
TGTGCCAGCTCGACCACCTCAGGGTATTCTTCACCCCTCCACTTT
>TRBD2|TRBJ2-3|once|TRBV9
CASSGAGLAGSFGTDTQYF
TGTGCCAGCAGCGGCGCCGGACTAGCGGGGTCGTTCGGCACAGATACGCAGTATTTT
>NA|TRBJ2-7|NA|TRBV18
CASSPASYEQYF
TGTGCCAGCTCACCCGCTAGCTACGAGCAGTACTTC
>NA|TRBJ1-1|once|TRBV11-3
CASSSPSVNTEAFF
TGTGCCAGCAGCTCCCCCTCGGTGAACACTGAAGCTTTCTTT
>TRBD1|TRBJ2-5|NA|TRBV5-5
CASSAGTGSRQETQYF
TGTGCCAGCAGCGCCGGGACAGGGTCCCGACAAGAGACCCAGTACTTC
>TRBD1|TRBJ1-4|NA|TRBV7-6
CASSLNSRTGAEKLFF
TGTGCCAGCAGCTTAAACTCACGTACAGGGGCTGAAAAACTGTTTTTT
>TRBD1|TRBJ1-1|NA|TRBV6-6
CASSPLTGGRVNTEAFF
TGTGCCAGCAGTCCACTCACAGGGGGTAGAGTGAACACTGAAGCTTTCTTT
>TRBD1|TRBJ1-2|NA|TRBV3-1/TRBV3-2
CASSRDRGDGYTF
TGTGCCAGCAGCCGGGACAGGGGTGATGGCTACACCTTC
>TRBD2|TRBJ2-2|once|TRBV7-9
CASRLAGGNTGELFF
TGTGCCAGCAGGCTAGCGGGGGGGAACACCGGGGAGCTGTTTTTT
>TRBD2|TRBJ2-1|NA|TRBV7-9
CASTTGGGRENEQFF
TGTGCCAGCACCACCGGTGGCGGGAGGGAGAATGAGCAGTTCTTC
>NA|TRBJ2-3|once|TRBV7-2
CASSLQERGIRTDTQYF
TGTGCCAGCAGCTTACAGGAACGGGGGATAAGGACAGATACGCAGTATTTT
>NA|TRBJ1-2|many|TRBV5-4
CASSLLEALAGYTF
TGTGCCAGCAGCTTGTTAGAGGCTTTGGCTGGCTACACCTTC
>NA|TRBJ2-6|NA|TRBV19
CASTNTAGSGANVLTF
TGTGCCAGTACCAATACCGCAGGGTCTGGGGCCAACGTCCTGACTTTC
>TRBD1|TRBJ2-7|NA|TRBV29-1
CSVVRDSSYEQYF
TGCAGCGTTGTCCGGGACAGCTCCTACGAGCAGTACTTC
>NA|TRBJ2-2|once|TRBV3-1/TRBV3-2
CASSQGQGTGELFF
TGTGCCAGCAGCCAAGGGCAGGGTACCGGGGAGCTGTTTTTT
>TRBD1|TRBJ2-5|NA|TRBV11-1
CASSLAGTGDQETQYF
TGTGCCAGCAGCTTAGCGGGGACAGGCGATCAAGAGACCCAGTACTTC
>NA|TRBJ1-6|NA|TRBV7-2
CASSLASGVDSPLHF
TGTGCCAGCAGCTTAGCGTCGGGGGTTGATTCACCCCTCCACTTT
>TRBD2|TRBJ2-1|NA|TRBV6-5
CASSYSGRARNEQFF
TGTGCCAGCAGTTACAGCGGGAGGGCCCGCAATGAGCAGTTCTTC
>NA|TRBJ1-3|NA|TRBV11-2
CASSPRTPGNTIYF
TGTGCCAGCAGCCCGCGAACTCCTGGAAACACCATATATTTT
>TRBD2|TRBJ2-1|NA|TRBV6-4
CASSDSGGAAYEQFF
TGTGCCAGCAGTGACAGCGGGGGGGCCGCCTATGAGCAGTTCTTC
>NA|TRBJ1-5|once|TRBV19
CASMGGRYQPQHF
TGTGCCAGTATGGGGGGGCGATATCAGCCCCAGCATTTT
>TRBD1|TRBJ1-4|NA|TRBV25-1
CASRPTGGAGKLFF
TGTGCCAGCAGACCAACAGGGGGCGCGGGAAAACTGTTTTTT
>NA|TRBJ1-1|NA|TRBV4-3
CASSQEQGFGTEAFF
TGCGCCAGCAGCCAGGAGCAGGGGTTTGGGACTGAAGCTTTCTTT
>NA|TRBJ1-5|NA|TRBV30
CAWSVGQGNQPQHF
TGTGCCTGGAGTGTGGGTCAGGGGAATCAGCCCCAGCATTTT
>NA|TRBJ1-2|NA|TRBV4-2
CASSQDLGGVGYGYTF
TGTGCCAGCAGCCAAGATCTTGGCGGGGTAGGCTATGGCTACACCTTC
>TRBD1|TRBJ1-2|NA|TRBV6-5
CASSYSVTGGYGYTF
TGTGCCAGCAGTTACTCGGTCACAGGGGGATATGGCTACACCTTC
>TRBD2|TRBJ2-7|NA|TRBV25-1
CASREAGGPGGTFEQYF
TGTGCCAGCAGGGAAGCGGGAGGGCCCGGGGGGACGTTCGAGCAGTACTTC
>TRBD1|TRBJ1-6|NA|TRBV3-1/TRBV3-2
CASSRKGQGGSPLHF
TGTGCCAGCAGCCGTAAGGGACAGGGTGGTTCACCCCTCCACTTT
>TRBD1|TRBJ1-6|NA|TRBV5-6
CASSRGQGYLF
TGTGCCAGCAGTAGGGGGCAGGGATACCTCTTT
>TRBD2|TRBJ2-7|few|TRBV6-2/TRBV6-3
CASSYEVLRTSGSYEQYF
TGTGCCAGCAGTTACGAAGTCCTCCGGACTAGCGGCTCCTACGAGCAGTACTTC
>NA|TRBJ1-5|few|TRBV6-1
CASSEDRQNQPQHF
TGTGCCAGCAGTGAGGACAGACAGAATCAGCCCCAGCATTTT
>TRBD1|TRBJ1-2|NA|TRBV5-1
CASSFGTETNYGYTF
TGCGCCAGCAGCTTTGGGACAGAAACTAACTATGGCTACACCTTC
>TRBD2|TRBJ2-1|NA|TRBV19
CASTIRGGMSYNEQFF
TGTGCCAGTACTATACGGGGGGGGATGAGCTACAATGAGCAGTTCTTC
>NA|TRBJ2-1|NA|TRBV20-1
CSARRGGEQFF
TGCAGTGCTAGGCGGGGTGGTGAGCAGTTCTTC
>NA|TRBJ1-2|NA|TRBV5-4
CASSSQWTDGYTF
TGTGCCAGCAGCTCTCAATGGACAGATGGCTACACCTTC
>TRBD1|TRBJ1-2|NA|TRBV6-5
CASSSQGYGYTF
TGTGCCAGCAGTTCACAGGGGTATGGCTACACCTTC
>NA|TRBJ2-7|NA|TRBV7-6
CASSLAPAGTYEQYF
TGTGCCAGCAGCTTAGCTCCGGCGGGGACCTACGAGCAGTACTTC
>TRBD2|TRBJ2-3|NA|TRBV4-1
CASSPSGRPDTQYF
TGCGCCAGCAGCCCGAGCGGGAGACCAGATACGCAGTATTTT
>NA|TRBJ2-5|NA|TRBV7-8
CASSHDRGFGETQYF
TGTGCCAGCAGCCATGATAGGGGATTCGGGGAGACCCAGTACTTC
>TRBD1|TRBJ1-3|NA|TRBV7-2
CASSPRGSGNTIYF
TGTGCCAGCAGCCCCAGGGGGTCCGGAAACACCATATATTTT
>NA|TRBJ1-1|NA|TRBV11-2
CASFPLAGRAFF
TGTGCCAGCTTCCCCCTAGCAGGGAGGGCTTTCTTT
>NA|TRBJ1-4|NA|TRBV7-6
CASSGAATKLFF
TGTGCCAGCAGCGGAGCCGCCACCAAACTGTTTTTT
>TRBD1|TRBJ1-1|once|TRBV25-1
CASSTERGLTEAFF
TGTGCCAGCAGCACGGAAAGGGGGCTCACTGAAGCTTTCTTT
>NA|TRBJ2-1|NA|TRBV20-1
CSARQGYEQFF
TGCAGTGCTAGACAGGGCTATGAGCAGTTCTTC
>TRBD1|TRBJ1-1|NA|TRBV11-2
CASSGDRGFIGNTEAFF
TGTGCCAGCAGCGGGGACAGGGGGTTTATTGGGAACACTGAAGCTTTCTTT
>NA|TRBJ1-2|NA|TRBV25-1
CASSEGTKAYGYTF
TGTGCCAGCAGTGAGGGGACTAAGGCCTATGGCTACACCTTC
>TRBD2|TRBJ2-1|NA|TRBV18
CASSQALAGVYPEQFF
TGTGCCAGCTCGCAGGCCCTAGCGGGAGTTTACCCTGAGCAGTTCTTC
>NA|TRBJ1-1|NA|TRBV3-1/TRBV3-2
CASSPGGVGPTEAFF
TGTGCCAGCAGCCCGGGGGGGGTGGGTCCCACTGAAGCTTTCTTT
>TRBD1|TRBJ1-3|NA|TRBV15
CATSRGRDRAGGNTIYF
TGTGCCACCAGCAGAGGCCGAGACAGGGCCGGAGGAAACACCATATATTTT
>NA|TRBJ2-1|NA|TRBV11-2
CASSSFRRTDRNEQFF
TGTGCCAGCAGCTCTTTTAGAAGAACGGACAGAAATGAGCAGTTCTTC
>TRBD1|TRBJ1-1|once|TRBV29-1
CSGQGKTLNTEAFF
TGCAGTGGACAGGGCAAAACGTTGAACACTGAAGCTTTCTTT